This T cell receptor (beta chain) was observed in a study of shared clonotypes between healthy human individuals. Sequencing used immunoSEQ multiplex PCR; TCRdb keeps in-frame clones, though not all of them. The sample lists approximately 2,000,000 clones, around 93% occurring once. Germline V gene sequence: CDR1 SGHVS, CDR2 FQNEAQ. The CDR3 covers 15 residues. V lost 4 bases and J 0 bases, leaving 13 bases between the germline ends. The sequencing input was naive CD4+ T cells from PBMCs. Subset in this sample: CD45RA+ positively selected. This chain uses TRBV7-8 with TRBJ2-7; D call uncertain. This TCR derives from a man aged 18-30 years in good health. Some clones in this sample may be carry-over from other donors' samples. This chain's CDR3 is CASSSVGGTSYEQYF. The DNA of the CDR3 is TGTGCCAGCAGCTCCGTTGGCGGCACCTCCTACGAGCAGTACTTC.